These 25 T cell receptor beta chains were sequenced from one sample in a study of OX40 agonist ivuxolimab in advanced cancers. Measured with immunoSEQ multiplex PCR; TCRdb has only the in-frame clones, and not every one. The sample includes 55,000 to 75,000 clones, over 80% of them seen just once. This sample comprised CD4+ or CD8+ T cells sorted from blood, obtained in a trial of the OX40 agonist ivuxolimab. All receptors derive from an adult with an advanced solid tumor such as melanoma, head and neck, liver or kidney cancer.

This clone was picked up a small number of times. The V gene is TRBV5-4, the J gene TRBJ2-1; D possibly corresponds to TRBD1 (6 bases). V lost 4 bases and J lost 2, with 13 bases in between. Germline V gives CDR1 SGHNT, CDR2 YYREEE (reference sequence). The CDR3 runs to 15 residues. CDR3 bases: TGTGCCAGCAGCCCGCAGGGGCAGACCTACAATGAGCAGTTCTTC. Its translation: CASSPQGQTYNEQFF. The full variable domain, rest sourced from reference TRBV5-4 and TRBJ2-1, is ETGVTQSPTHLIKTRGQQVTLRCSSQSGHNTVSWYQQALGQGPQFIFQYYREEENGRGNFPPRFSGLQFPNYSSELNVNALELDDSALYLCASSPQGQTYNEQFFGPGTRLTVL.

The rearrangement uses TRBV2 and TRBJ2-3; 7 nucleotides match TRBD1. In germline, CDR1 is SNHLY, CDR2 FYNNEI. V shed 1 base, J shed 5 bases, and the junction held 3 bases outside the gene matches. This CDR3 has 14 residues. CDR3 sequence (DNA): TGTGCCAGCAGTGAAGGACAGGGTGGAGATACGCAGTATTTT. Encoded protein: CASSEGQGGDTQYF.

The chain is built from TRBV19 and TRBJ1-1, with D perhaps TRBD1 (6 bases). Deletions cut 3 bases from V and 5 bases from J, with 16 bases between. This CDR3 contains 15 residues. Germline V lookup: CDR1 LNHDA, CDR2 SQIVND (reference sequence). The CDR3 here is CASSIRSRGDTEAFF. CDR3 nucleotide sequence: TGTGCCAGTAGTATTCGGAGCAGGGGTGATACTGAAGCTTTCTTT.

V gene TRBV7-9 combines with J gene TRBJ2-1, with 13 positions matching TRBD2. The CDR3 spans 19 residues. In germline, CDR1 is SEHNR, CDR2 FQNEAQ (reference sequence). Trimming at V came to 5 bases and at J to 4 bases, leaving 14 bases not matched to a gene. CDR3 nucleotides: TGTGCCAGCAGCCCGCCCTCGACTAGCGGGAGGCCAATGTACAATGAGCAGTTCTTC. This gives the protein CASSPPSTSGRPMYNEQFF.

The rearrangement links TRBV5-1 to TRBJ1-6; 8 nucleotides line up with TRBD1. This CDR3 contains 12 residues. Germline CDR1 SGHRS, CDR2 YFSETQ. J lost 7 bases, V lost 7 bases, and 1 base had no gene match. The CDR3 DNA reads TGCGCCAGCGGACAGGGCAATTCACCCCTCCACTTT. It encodes CASGQGNSPLHF.

The chain links TRBV4-1 to TRBJ1-4; TRBD1 matches at 7 bases. Per germline, CDR1 MGHRA and CDR2 YSYEKL. This CDR3 comprises 15 residues. After removal of 1 base from V and 5 bases from J, the junction contained 4 bases not matched to a gene. The CDR3 region is CASSQAGDSNEKLFF. The CDR3 coding sequence is TGCGCCAGCAGCCAAGCCGGGGACAGCAATGAAAAACTGTTTTTT.

The chain couples TRBV27 to TRBJ1-1; 8 bases line up with TRBD1. V was clipped by 7 bases and J by 1 base; unmatched bases: 8. This CDR3 has 15 amino acids. Germline V lookup: CDR1 MNHEY, CDR2 SMNVEV (reference sequence). This chain's CDR3 is CASTPNQGANTEAFF. DNA of the CDR3: TGTGCCAGCACCCCTAACCAGGGGGCGAACACTGAAGCTTTCTTT.

The chain recombines TRBV5-6 with TRBJ2-5; a weak D match, TRBD2 (5 bases). CDR1 is SGHDT and CDR2 is YYEEEE in the germline V gene. This CDR3 has 14 amino acids. V was clipped by 2 bases and J by 6 bases, with 14 bases between them. This CDR3 is CASSLRSQRQTQYF. In DNA form, the CDR3 reads TGTGCCAGCAGCTTAAGGTCCCAGCGGCAGACCCAGTACTTC.

This chain uses TRBV11-2 with TRBJ1-3; D is undetermined. V was pared by 5 bases and J by 0 bases, with 14 bases between. The CDR3 consists of 16 residues. Germline V gene sequence: CDR1 SGHAT, CDR2 FQNNGV. The CDR3 sequence is CASSPVVSYSGNTIYF. The CDR3 region has the DNA TGTGCCAGCAGCCCAGTGGTCAGTTACTCTGGAAACACCATATATTTT.

The gene calls are TRBV25-1 and TRBJ2-3, with 7 bases identical to TRBD1. The V segment lost 1 base and the J segment 3 bases; nucleotides outside the gene matches: 13. This CDR3 has 18 residues. Germline values: CDR1 MGHDK, CDR2 SYGVNS. The CDR3 DNA follows: TGTGCCAGCAGTGAATCCCCCGGGACCCCCAGGGGGACAGATACGCAGTATTTT. It codes for CASSESPGTPRGTDTQYF.

The J gene is TRBJ1-4, the V gene TRBV15; D is ambiguous. V lost 8 bases, J lost 4 bases, and 17 bases lay in between. This CDR3 spans 15 amino acids. The germline V gene has CDR1 LNHNV and CDR2 YYDKDF (reference sequence). The CDR3 is CATADKLSRNEKLFF. The CDR3 DNA reads TGTGCCACCGCAGATAAACTCTCGCGTAATGAAAAACTGTTTTTT.

V usage is TRBV7-9 and J usage is TRBJ2-2; 7 bases agree with TRBD2. The trim removed 3 bases at V and 6 bases at J, leaving 1 base unmatched. The CDR3 totals 13 residues. Germline V gene lookup returns CDR1 SEHNR and CDR2 FQNEAQ (reference sequence). The CDR3 here is CASSLGGSGELFF. CDR3 DNA sequence: TGTGCCAGCAGCTTGGGAGGGTCCGGGGAGCTGTTTTTT.

The gene calls are TRBV7-2 and TRBJ2-1, with 10 bases matching TRBD2. This CDR3 contains 14 residues. V trimming: 5 bases; J trimming: 9 bases; junction bases outside the gene matches: 7. Per germline, CDR1 SGHTA and CDR2 FQGNSA. The CDR3 loop reads CASSLERGGGEQFF. The DNA of the CDR3 is TGTGCCAGCAGCCTCGAGCGGGGGGGCGGTGAGCAGTTCTTC.

This sequence joins TRBV7-9 and TRBJ2-5; D is tentatively TRBD1 or TRBD2 (5 bases each). Deletions cut 4 bases from V and 1 base from J, with 10 bases between. Germline CDR1 and CDR2: SEHNR and FQNEAQ (reference sequence). This CDR3 has 14 residues. The CDR3 DNA follows: TGTGCCAGCAGCTATCCGGGACCCCAAGAGACCCAGTACTTC. Translation gives CASSYPGPQETQYF.

The chain carries TRBV7-9 and TRBJ2-3; TRBD1 or TRBD2 may be the D gene (7 bases each). V lost 7 bases to trimming and J lost 4 bases, with 12 bases between them. CDR3 length: 13 amino acids. Germline V gene lookup returns CDR1 SEHNR and CDR2 FQNEAQ (reference sequence). CDR3 amino acids: CASTRGGADTQYF. Written as DNA, the CDR3 is TGTGCCAGCACCAGGGGGGGCGCAGATACGCAGTATTTT.

This clone appeared a single time. The chain links TRBV5-6 to TRBJ1-6; D is undetermined. This CDR3 is 16 amino acids long. Deletions cut 2 bases from V and 3 bases from J, with 12 bases between. Germline V lookup: CDR1 SGHDT, CDR2 YYEEEE. The CDR3 loop is CASSFPGIFYNSPLHF. The CDR3 DNA sequence: TGTGCCAGCAGCTTCCCCGGGATTTTCTATAATTCACCCCTCCACTTT.

The chain combines TRBV6-1 with TRBJ2-5; tentative D call: TRBD1 (6 bases). Germline V lookup: CDR1 MNHNS, CDR2 SASEGT. The CDR3 is 13 residues long. DNA of the CDR3: TGTGCAAACGAGACAGGCCTTCAAGAGACCCAGTACTTC. It encodes CANETGLQETQYF.

The rearrangement links TRBV6-5 to TRBJ2-1; TRBD1 aligns across 10 bases. CDR1 and CDR2 (germline): MNHEY, SVGAGI. This CDR3 contains 15 residues. Unmatched junction bases numbered 4, after V lost 6 bases and J lost 2 bases. The CDR3 sequence is CASSPGQGAYNEQFF. In DNA form, the CDR3 reads TGTGCCAGCAGCCCTGGACAGGGGGCCTACAATGAGCAGTTCTTC.

V usage is TRBV28 and J usage is TRBJ2-7; 7 bases match TRBD1. Germline loops: CDR1 MDHEN, CDR2 SYDVKM. With V trimmed by 7 bases and J by 3 bases, 6 bases remained unmatched. The CDR3 extends over 13 amino acids. CDR3 coding DNA: TGTGCCAGCACCCCAGGGGGACACTACGAGCAGTACGTC. Protein product: CASTPGGHYEQYV.

The V gene is TRBV13, the J gene TRBJ2-5; a possible D gene is TRBD2 (5 bases). Looked up from germline, CDR1 is PRHDT and CDR2 is FYEKMQ (reference sequence). Trimming shortened V by 1 base and J by 2 bases, and 11 bases separated the two germline ends. There are 15 residues in the CDR3. This CDR3 reads CASSLDRTGQETQYF. As DNA, the CDR3 is TGTGCCAGCAGCTTAGATCGGACGGGACAAGAGACCCAGTACTTC.

This rearrangement joins TRBV4-1 to TRBJ1-2, with D possibly matching TRBD1 (5 bases). This CDR3 contains 13 residues. Germline V gene lookup returns CDR1 MGHRA and CDR2 YSYEKL. Trimming cost V 0 bases and J 8 bases, with 10 bases left between them. For the CDR3, the DNA is TGCGCCAGCAGCCAAGAACGGGACTGGGGCTACACCTTC. Translated: CASSQERDWGYTF.

The chain is built from TRBV19 and TRBJ1-5, with a possible D match to TRBD1 (6 bases). V was clipped by 8 bases and J by 0 bases, with 20 bases between them. The CDR3 runs 17 residues. Germline V gene lookup returns CDR1 LNHDA and CDR2 SQIVND (reference sequence). CDR3 sequence (DNA): TGTGCCAGTGAGACAACAGGGATCGGTGTTAGCAATCAGCCCCAGCATTTT. It translates to CASETTGIGVSNQPQHF.

V gene TRBV19 combines with J gene TRBJ1-2, with 7 nucleotides matching TRBD1. V trimming: 8 bases; J trimming: 4 bases; junction bases outside the gene matches: 13. This CDR3 has 15 residues. Germline CDR1 is LNHDA and CDR2 is SQIVND (reference sequence). CDR3 nucleotide sequence: TGTGCCAGTCGACAGGGCGGCTACGTTGGCTATGGCTACACCTTC. Its translation: CASRQGGYVGYGYTF.

The rearrangement links TRBV7-3 to TRBJ2-7; 7 nucleotides agree with TRBD1. This CDR3 has 15 amino acids. V trimming: 2 bases; J trimming: 0 bases; junction bases outside the gene matches: 4. Looked up from germline, CDR1 is SGHTA and CDR2 is FQGTGA. Here the CDR3 DNA reads TGTGCCAGCAGCTTAGGGACAGTGGTCTCCTACGAGCAGTACTTC. It translates to CASSLGTVVSYEQYF.

The chain couples TRBV7-2 to TRBJ1-1; D ambiguous. V lost 5 bases and J lost 8, with 18 bases in between. CDR1 SGHTA and CDR2 FQGNSA come from the germline V gene. The CDR3 has 14 amino acids. As DNA, the CDR3 is TGTGCCAGCAGCCCGAGGGCCTGGCCCTTGGAAGCTTTCTTT. Its translation is CASSPRAWPLEAFF.